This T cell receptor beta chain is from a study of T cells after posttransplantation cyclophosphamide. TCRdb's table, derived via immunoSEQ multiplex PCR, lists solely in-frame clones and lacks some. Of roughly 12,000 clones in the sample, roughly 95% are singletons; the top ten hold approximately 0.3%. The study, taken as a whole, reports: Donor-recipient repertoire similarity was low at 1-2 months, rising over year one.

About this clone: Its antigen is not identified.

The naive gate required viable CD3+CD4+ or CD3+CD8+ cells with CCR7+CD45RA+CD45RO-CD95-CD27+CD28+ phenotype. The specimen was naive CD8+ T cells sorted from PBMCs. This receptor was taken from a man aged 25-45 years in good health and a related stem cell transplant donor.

The CDR3 DNA follows: TGTGCCAGCAGCAAGACAGGGATCGGTTCACCCCTCCACTTT. Translation: CASSKTGIGSPLHF. V gene TRBV11-2 combines with J gene TRBJ1-6; 7 bases agree with TRBD1. CDR3 length equals 14 residues. V was clipped by 5 bases and J by 9 bases; unmatched bases: 7. Germline CDR1 and CDR2: SGHAT and FQNNGV. Supplemented by reference TRBV11-2 and TRBJ1-6, the full variable domain reads EAGVAQSPRYKIIEKRQSVAFWCNPISGHATLYWYQQILGQGPKLLIQFQNNGVVDDSQLPKDRFSAERLKGVDSTLKIQPAKLEDSAVYLCASSKTGIGSPLHFGNGTRLTVT.